These 17 T cell receptor beta chains were all obtained from the same sample, sequenced in a study of cytomegalovirus exposure and HLA in healthy donors. Primers: 60 Vbeta forward and 13 Jbeta reverse. Clones were read by immunoSEQ multiplex PCR, and TCRdb kept only the in-frame ones, dropping some. The repertoire consists of tens of thousands of clones, with around three quarters occurring once and the leading ten covering about an eighth. The specimen sequenced was PBMCs. All receptors derive from a male donor in good health and CMV-seropositive.

Concerning this clone itself: The junction departs from germline at one end; a sequencing error may be responsible. V is TRBV16 and J is TRBJ2-7; a possible D gene is TRBD1 (5 bases). CDR1 and CDR2 (germline): KGHSY, FQNENV. The CDR3 extends over 12 amino acids. CDR3 amino acids: CASGQYRYEQYF. The CDR3, as DNA: TGTGCCAGCGGCCAATACAGGTACGAGCAGTACTTC.

V usage is TRBV19 and J usage is TRBJ2-6; no clear D gene. V lost 3 bases and J lost 4, with 10 bases in between. This CDR3 has 15 amino acids. Germline V CDR1 and CDR2: LNHDA, SQIVND (reference sequence). CDR3 region: CASSIATRGANVLTF. In DNA, the CDR3 is TGTGCCAGTAGTATTGCCACGAGGGGGGCCAACGTCCTGACTTTC.

This rearrangement joins TRBV18 to TRBJ1-4; 10 bases agree with TRBD1. This CDR3 is 17 amino acids long. V shed 1 base, J shed 0 bases, and the junction held 2 bases outside the gene matches. Germline lookup yields CDR1 KGHSH and CDR2 LQKENI. CDR3 nucleotide sequence: TGTGCCAGCTCACCACTAGGACAGGGGGCAACTAATGAAAAACTGTTTTTT. This sequence encodes CASSPLGQGATNEKLFF.

The V gene is TRBV13, the J gene TRBJ1-4, with D unresolved. The CDR3 sequence is 13 residues long. The V end was cut by 5 bases, the J end by 8 bases, with 12 bases between. CDR1 and CDR2 (germline): PRHDT, FYEKMQ (reference sequence). CDR3 protein: CASSQTPGEKLFF. As DNA, the CDR3 is TGTGCCAGCAGCCAGACCCCCGGGGAAAAACTGTTTTTT.

The chain uses TRBV4-2 and TRBJ2-1, with 9 bases identical to TRBD2. The CDR3 is 21 amino acids. Germline lookup yields CDR1 LGHNA and CDR2 YNFKEQ. V dropped 1 base and J dropped 5; count of bases not matched to a gene: 21. The CDR3 coding sequence is TGTGCCAGCAGCCAAGTTCGGGGTGTAGTGGGCATTAGCGGGAGTCACAATGAGCAGTTCTTC. It translates to CASSQVRGVVGISGSHNEQFF.

This chain connects TRBV30 to TRBJ1-1; D is unresolved. This CDR3 is 16 amino acids long. V dropped 3 bases and J dropped 1 base, with 18 bases sitting between them. Looked up from germline, CDR1 is GTSNPN and CDR2 is SVGIG (reference sequence). CDR3 coding DNA: TGTGCCTGGAGGGAACCTCATGTTATAGCGAACACTGAAGCTTTCTTT. As protein: CAWREPHVIANTEAFF. Full variable domain (remainder filled in from reference TRBV30 and TRBJ1-1): SQTIHQWPATLVQPVGSPLSLECTVEGTSNPNLYWYRQAAGRGLQLLFYSVGIGQISSEVPQNLSASRPQDRQFILSSKKLLLSDSGFYLCAWREPHVIANTEAFFGQGTRLTVV.

In regard to this clone: This CDR3 is also generated by other DNA sequences in the sample. The chain employs TRBV2 and TRBJ1-2, with TRBD1 matching over 10 bases. This CDR3 region has 12 residues. The trim removed 6 bases at V and 5 bases at J, leaving 0 bases unmatched. CDR1 SNHLY and CDR2 FYNNEI come from the germline V gene. The CDR3 reads CASRDRGYGYTF. CDR3 DNA: TGTGCCAGCAGGGACAGGGGGTATGGCTACACCTTC. Full variable domain (remainder filled in from reference TRBV2 and TRBJ1-2): EPEVTQTPSHQVTQMGQEVILRCVPISNHLYFYWYRQILGQKVEFLVSFYNNEISEKSEIFDDQFSVERPDGSNFTLKIRSTKLEDSAMYFCASRDRGYGYTFGSGTRLTVV.

This CDR3 reads CASSEGTSGTEQYF. CDR3 in DNA: TGTGCCAGCAGCGAGGGGACTAGCGGGACCGAGCAGTACTTC. V gene TRBV9 combines with J gene TRBJ2-7; 13 positions match TRBD2. The V gene end was trimmed by 3 bases and the J gene end by 6 bases; junction bases not matched to a gene: 3. The CDR3 is 14 amino acids. Germline V gives CDR1 SGDLS, CDR2 YYNGEE.

This CDR3 reads CASSKDSISYNSPLHF. CDR3 nucleotide sequence: TGTGCCAGTAGTAAGGACAGTATCTCCTATAATTCACCCCTCCACTTT. The rearrangement joins TRBV19 to TRBJ1-6, with D perhaps matching TRBD1 (6 bases). The V gene's germline CDR1 is LNHDA and CDR2 SQIVND (reference sequence). Trimming left V 4 bases short and J 0 bases short, with 10 bases between. This CDR3 spans 16 amino acids.

The J gene is TRBJ1-5, the V gene TRBV21-1; the listed D gene, TRBD1, was not tested against the DNA. TRBV21-1 is an annotated pseudogene. CDR3 length equals 15 residues. CDR3: CASSKVQKSNQPQHF. The DNA for the CDR3 is TGTGCCAGCAGCAAAGTACAGAAAAGCAATCAGCCCCAGCATTTT.

The chain combines TRBV4-3 with TRBJ1-3; perhaps TRBD1 as D (6 bases). The CDR3 is 16 amino acids. V lost 0 bases and J 4 bases, leaving 13 bases between the germline ends. Germline loops: CDR1 LGHNA, CDR2 YSLEER. CDR3 amino acids: CASSQDLGGSGNTIYF. In DNA form, the CDR3 reads TGCGCCAGCAGCCAAGATCTAGGGGGAAGCGGAAACACCATATATTTT.

In its sample, this clone was seen once. The chain joins TRBV15 to TRBJ1-6, with TRBD1 identical over 11 bases. V trimming: 1 base; J trimming: 7 bases; junction bases outside the gene matches: 6. Germline loops: CDR1 LNHNV, CDR2 YYDKDF (reference sequence). This CDR3 is 17 amino acids long. The DNA of the CDR3 is TGTGCCACCAGCAGAGGCGGACAGGGGGCGCGAAATTCACCCCTCCACTTT. It translates to CATSRGGQGARNSPLHF.

This rearrangement joins TRBV23-1 to TRBJ2-1, with 7 positions matching TRBD1. TRBV23-1 is filed as an ORF, its function uncertain. Germline trimming cut 10 bases from V and 6 bases from J; bases unmatched to any gene: 18. This CDR3 comprises 16 residues. Here the CDR3 reads CATSTQGHRLCNEQFF. The DNA for the CDR3 is TGCGCCACCTCTACACAGGGGCATCGACTTTGCAATGAGCAGTTCTTC.

The sample holds a few counts of this clone. This chain uses TRBV30 with TRBJ2-3, with TRBD2 matching 11 bases. Per the germline V gene, CDR1 is GTSNPN and CDR2 is SVGIG (reference sequence). V shed 4 bases, J shed 3 bases, and the junction held 3 bases outside the gene matches. This CDR3 has 14 residues. The CDR3 here is CAWKTSGSTDTQYF. The CDR3 region has the DNA TGTGCCTGGAAAACTAGCGGGAGTACAGATACGCAGTATTTT.

This clone was detected a few times. The V and J genes are TRBV7-2 and TRBJ2-3, with D possibly being TRBD2 (6 bases). The CDR3 is 14 amino acids. From germline, CDR1 is SGHTA and CDR2 FQGNSA. V shed 5 bases and J shed 0 bases, with 9 bases lying between them. The CDR3 spells CASSPGLSTDTQYF. CDR3 DNA: TGTGCCAGCAGCCCGGGACTCAGCACAGATACGCAGTATTTT. Using reference TRBV7-2 and TRBJ2-3 for the parts outside the CDR3, the full variable domain is GAGVSQSPSNKVTEKGKDVELRCDPISGHTALYWYRQSLGQGLEFLIYFQGNSAPDKSGLPSDRFSAERTGGSVSTLTIQRTQQEDSAVYLCASSPGLSTDTQYFGPGTRLTVL.

Remarks on this clone: At one boundary the junction diverges from the germline segment, which might be a read error. The V and J genes are TRBV19 and TRBJ2-5, with TRBD1 as a possible D gene (6 bases). CDR3 length: 15 amino acids. CDR1 is LNHDA and CDR2 is SQIVND in the germline V gene (reference sequence). Written as DNA, the CDR3 is TGTGCCAGTGGTATAAACCCAGGGGTCCAAGAGACCCAGTACTTC. Amino acids: CASGINPGVQETQYF.

The chain has TRBV5-1 and TRBJ2-7; 8 nucleotides match TRBD1. The CDR3 length is 16 residues. Germline V CDR1 and CDR2: SGHRS, YFSETQ. V shed 0 bases and J 5 bases; nucleotides not matched to a gene: 10. CDR3 loop: CASSLDPDRVANEQYF. CDR3 nucleotide sequence: TGCGCCAGCAGCTTGGATCCGGACAGGGTCGCCAACGAGCAGTACTTC.